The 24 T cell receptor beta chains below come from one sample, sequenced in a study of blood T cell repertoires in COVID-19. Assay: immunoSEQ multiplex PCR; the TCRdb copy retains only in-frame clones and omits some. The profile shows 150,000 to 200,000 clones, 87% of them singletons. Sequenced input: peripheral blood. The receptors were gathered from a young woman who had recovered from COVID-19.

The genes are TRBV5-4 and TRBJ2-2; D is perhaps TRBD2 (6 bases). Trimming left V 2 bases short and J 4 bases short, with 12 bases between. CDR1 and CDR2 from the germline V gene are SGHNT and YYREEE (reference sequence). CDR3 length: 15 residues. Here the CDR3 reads CASSFRFGGTGELFF. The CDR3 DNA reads TGTGCCAGCAGCTTCCGCTTCGGGGGCACCGGGGAGCTGTTTTTT.

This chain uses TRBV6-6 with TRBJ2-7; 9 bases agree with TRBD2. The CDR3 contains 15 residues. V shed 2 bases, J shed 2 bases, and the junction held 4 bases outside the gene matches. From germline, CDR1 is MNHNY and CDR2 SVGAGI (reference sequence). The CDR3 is CASSYRLAGTYEQYV. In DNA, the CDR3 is TGTGCCAGCAGTTACAGGCTAGCGGGAACCTACGAGCAGTACGTC.

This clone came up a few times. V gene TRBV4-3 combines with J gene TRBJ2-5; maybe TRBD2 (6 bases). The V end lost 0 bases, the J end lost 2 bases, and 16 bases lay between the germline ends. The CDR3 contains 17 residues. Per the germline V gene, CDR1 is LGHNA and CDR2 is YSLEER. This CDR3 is CASSQESASARQETQYF. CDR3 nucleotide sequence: TGCGCCAGCAGCCAAGAGTCCGCTAGCGCCAGACAAGAGACCCAGTACTTC.

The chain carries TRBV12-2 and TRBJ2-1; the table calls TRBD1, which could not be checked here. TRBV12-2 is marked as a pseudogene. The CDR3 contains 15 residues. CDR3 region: CASRLIRAGYNEQFF. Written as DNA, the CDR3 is TGTGCAAGTCGCTTGATCAGGGCCGGTTACAATGAGCAGTTCTTC.

The CDR3 bases are TGTGCCAGCAGCTCGTTGAGGGGGACTAATGAAAAACTGTTTTTT. Translation: CASSSLRGTNEKLFF. The chain combines TRBV7-2 with TRBJ1-4; possible D gene TRBD1, 6 bases. The CDR3 totals 15 residues. V was clipped by 4 bases and J by 2 bases, with 11 bases between them. Germline CDR1 and CDR2: SGHTA and FQGNSA.

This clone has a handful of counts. The CDR3 DNA sequence: TGTGCCAGCAGCCCCGACAGGGGAGAAAGGAACACTGAAGCTTTCTTT. Protein sequence: CASSPDRGERNTEAFF. The V and J genes are TRBV7-8 and TRBJ1-1; 8 nucleotides agree with TRBD1. V dropped 5 bases and J dropped 1; count of bases not matched to a gene: 9. The germline gives CDR1 SGHVS, CDR2 FQNEAQ. CDR3 size: 16 residues.

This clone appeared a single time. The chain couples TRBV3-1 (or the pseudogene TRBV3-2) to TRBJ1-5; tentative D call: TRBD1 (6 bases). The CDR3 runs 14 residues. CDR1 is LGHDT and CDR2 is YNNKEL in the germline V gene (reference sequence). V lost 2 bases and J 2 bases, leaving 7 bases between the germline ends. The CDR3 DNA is TGTGCCAGCAGCCAAAGGACAGGCAATCAGCCCCAGCATTTT. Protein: CASSQRTGNQPQHF.

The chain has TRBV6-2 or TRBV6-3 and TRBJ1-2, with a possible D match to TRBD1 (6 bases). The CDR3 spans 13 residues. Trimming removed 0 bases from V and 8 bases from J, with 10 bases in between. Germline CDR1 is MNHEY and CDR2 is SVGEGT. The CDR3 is CASSYSYREGYTF. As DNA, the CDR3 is TGTGCCAGCAGTTACTCCTACAGGGAGGGCTACACCTTC.

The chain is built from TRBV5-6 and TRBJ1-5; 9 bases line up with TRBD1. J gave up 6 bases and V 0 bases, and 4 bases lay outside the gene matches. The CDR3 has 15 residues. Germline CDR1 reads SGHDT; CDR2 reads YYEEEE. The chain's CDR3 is CASSLGTGVRQPQHF. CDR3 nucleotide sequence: TGTGCCAGCAGCTTGGGGACAGGGGTTCGTCAGCCCCAGCATTTT.

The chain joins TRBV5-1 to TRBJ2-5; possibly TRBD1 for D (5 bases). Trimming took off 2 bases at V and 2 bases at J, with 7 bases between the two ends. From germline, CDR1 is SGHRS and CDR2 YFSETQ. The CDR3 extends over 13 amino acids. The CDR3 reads CASSLPGQETQYF. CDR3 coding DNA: TGCGCCAGCAGCTTACCAGGGCAAGAGACCCAGTACTTC.

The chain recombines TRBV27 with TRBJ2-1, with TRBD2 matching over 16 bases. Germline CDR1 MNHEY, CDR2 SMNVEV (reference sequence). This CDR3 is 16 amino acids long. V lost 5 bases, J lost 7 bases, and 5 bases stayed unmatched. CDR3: CASSPGTSGGVNEQFF. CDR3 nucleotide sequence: TGTGCCAGCAGTCCCGGGACTAGCGGGGGGGTAAATGAGCAGTTCTTC.

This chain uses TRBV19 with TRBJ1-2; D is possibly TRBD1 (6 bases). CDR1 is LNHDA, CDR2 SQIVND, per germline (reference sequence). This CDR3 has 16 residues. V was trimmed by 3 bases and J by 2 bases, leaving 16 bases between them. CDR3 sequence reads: CASSIWDITGNYGYTF. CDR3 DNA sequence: TGTGCCAGTAGTATTTGGGACATTACGGGCAACTATGGCTACACCTTC. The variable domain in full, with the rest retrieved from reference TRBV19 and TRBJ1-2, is DGGITQSPKYLFRKEGQNVTLSCEQNLNHDAMYWYRQDPGQGLRLIYYSQIVNDFQKGDIAEGYSVSREKKESFPLTVTSAQKNPTAFYLCASSIWDITGNYGYTFGSGTRLTVV.

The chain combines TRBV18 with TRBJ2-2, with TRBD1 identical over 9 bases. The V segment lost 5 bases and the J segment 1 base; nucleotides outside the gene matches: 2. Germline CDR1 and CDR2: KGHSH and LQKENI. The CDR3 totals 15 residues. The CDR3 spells CASSTGGVNTGELFF. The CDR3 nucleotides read TGTGCCAGCTCAACAGGGGGCGTGAACACCGGGGAGCTGTTTTTT.

CDR3 sequence: CASSVGGHNEQFF. The DNA of the CDR3 is TGTGCCAGCAGCGTCGGGGGGCACAATGAGCAGTTCTTC. V and J are TRBV25-1 and TRBJ2-1; D possibly corresponds to TRBD2 (7 bases). The CDR3 extends over 13 amino acids. With 6 bases removed from V and 5 bases from J, the gap between germline ends came to 11 bases. The germline V gene encodes CDR1 MGHDK and CDR2 SYGVNS.

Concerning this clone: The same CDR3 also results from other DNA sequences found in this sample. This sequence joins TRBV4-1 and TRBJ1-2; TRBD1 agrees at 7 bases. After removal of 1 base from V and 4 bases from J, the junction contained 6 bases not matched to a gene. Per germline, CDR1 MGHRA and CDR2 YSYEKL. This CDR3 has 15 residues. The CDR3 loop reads CASSQAPGQSYGYTF. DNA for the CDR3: TGCGCCAGCAGCCAAGCGCCGGGACAGAGCTATGGCTACACCTTC.

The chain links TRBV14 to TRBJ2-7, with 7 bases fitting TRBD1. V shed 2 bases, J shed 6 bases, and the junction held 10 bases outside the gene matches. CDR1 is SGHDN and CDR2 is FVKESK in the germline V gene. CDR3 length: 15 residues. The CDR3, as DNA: TGTGCCAGCAGCCAAAGCCTTGTAGGGGGCTCCGAGCAGTACGTC. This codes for CASSQSLVGGSEQYV.

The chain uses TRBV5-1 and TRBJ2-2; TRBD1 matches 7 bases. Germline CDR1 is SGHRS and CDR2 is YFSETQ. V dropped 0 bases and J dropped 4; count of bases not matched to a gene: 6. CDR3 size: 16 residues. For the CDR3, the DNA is TGCGCCAGCAGCTTGGAACAGGGGAGCAGCACCGGGGAGCTGTTTTTT. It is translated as CASSLEQGSSTGELFF.

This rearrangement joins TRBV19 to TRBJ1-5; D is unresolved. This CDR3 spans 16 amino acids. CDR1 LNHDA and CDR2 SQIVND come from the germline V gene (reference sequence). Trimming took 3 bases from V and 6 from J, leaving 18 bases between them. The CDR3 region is CASSIGQDGGGQPQHF. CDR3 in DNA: TGTGCCAGTAGTATCGGGCAGGACGGAGGTGGTCAGCCCCAGCATTTT.

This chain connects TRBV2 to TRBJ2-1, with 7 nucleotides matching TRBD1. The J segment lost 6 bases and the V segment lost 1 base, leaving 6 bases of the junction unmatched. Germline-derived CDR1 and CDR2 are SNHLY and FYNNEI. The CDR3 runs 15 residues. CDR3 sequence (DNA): TGTGCCAGCAGTGAAGAGGGGACAGTTTTCAATGAGCAGTTCTTC. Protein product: CASSEEGTVFNEQFF.

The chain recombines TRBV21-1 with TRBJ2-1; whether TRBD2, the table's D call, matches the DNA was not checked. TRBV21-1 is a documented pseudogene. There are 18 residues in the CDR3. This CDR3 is CASSKALPAGVSYNEQFF. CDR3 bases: TGTGCCAGCAGCAAAGCGCTCCCAGCGGGAGTGTCCTACAATGAGCAGTTCTTC.

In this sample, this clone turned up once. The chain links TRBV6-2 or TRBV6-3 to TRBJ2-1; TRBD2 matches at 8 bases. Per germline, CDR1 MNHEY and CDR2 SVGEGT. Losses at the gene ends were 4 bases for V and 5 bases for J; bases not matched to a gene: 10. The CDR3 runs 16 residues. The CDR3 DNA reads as TGTGCCAGCAGTTCGATGGGCGGGGGGACCCACAATGAGCAGTTCTTC. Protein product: CASSSMGGGTHNEQFF.

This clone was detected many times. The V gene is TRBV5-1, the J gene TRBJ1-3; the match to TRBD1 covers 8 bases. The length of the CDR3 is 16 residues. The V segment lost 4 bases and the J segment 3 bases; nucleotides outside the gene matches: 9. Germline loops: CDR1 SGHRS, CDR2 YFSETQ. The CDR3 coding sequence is TGCGCCAGCAGCGTGGGGGCAGGGGGCCGTGGAAACACCATATATTTT. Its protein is CASSVGAGGRGNTIYF.

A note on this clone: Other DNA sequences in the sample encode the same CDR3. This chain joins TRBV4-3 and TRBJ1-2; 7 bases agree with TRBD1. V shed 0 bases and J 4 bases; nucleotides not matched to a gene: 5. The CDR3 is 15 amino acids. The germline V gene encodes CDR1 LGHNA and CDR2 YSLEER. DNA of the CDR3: TGCGCCAGCAGCCAAGAAGGCCAGGGGGGCTATGGCTACACCTTC. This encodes CASSQEGQGGYGYTF.

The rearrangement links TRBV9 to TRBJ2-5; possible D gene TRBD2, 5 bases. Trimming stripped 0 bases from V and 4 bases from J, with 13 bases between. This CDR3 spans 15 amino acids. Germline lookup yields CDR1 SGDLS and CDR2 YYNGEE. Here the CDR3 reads CASSVDRAGPETQYF. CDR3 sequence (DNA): TGTGCCAGCAGCGTAGATAGGGCGGGTCCAGAGACCCAGTACTTC.